This T cell receptor beta chain was documented in a study of shared clonotypes between healthy human individuals. Looking at the study overall: There were three CD4 naive, three CD4 memory, two CD8 naive and one CD8 memory plates per donor.

Details on this clone: The antigen is unknown.

This CDR3 contains 15 residues. The V and J ends lost 4 bases and 4 bases, in that order; junction bases with no gene match: 8. Germline V gives CDR1 SGHAT, CDR2 FQNNGV. Free of recent acute infections or vaccinations, the donors were healthy HIV-negative adults. Repertoires were generated with immunoSEQ multiplex PCR, while TCRdb's copy carries only in-frame clones and drops some. The sample contains 2 million to 2.5 million clones, approximately 93% of which appear only once. Findings and caveats of the study: Clonotype sharing among donors, it was expected, would be affected by sequencing depth. Generation of non-shared clonotypes was less probable than generation of clonotypes shared by all four donors.

This rearrangement joins TRBV11-2 to TRBJ2-5; TRBD2 agrees at 8 bases. Material for sequencing was naive CD4+ T cells from PBMCs. Subset denoted: CD45RA+ positively selected. The source is a man in his late teens or twenties in good health. Some clones in this sample may be carry-over from other donors' samples. The CDR3 DNA reads TGTGCCAGCAGCTCCGGACTAGCTTCCCGAGAGACCCAGTACTTC. Its translation is CASSSGLASRETQYF.